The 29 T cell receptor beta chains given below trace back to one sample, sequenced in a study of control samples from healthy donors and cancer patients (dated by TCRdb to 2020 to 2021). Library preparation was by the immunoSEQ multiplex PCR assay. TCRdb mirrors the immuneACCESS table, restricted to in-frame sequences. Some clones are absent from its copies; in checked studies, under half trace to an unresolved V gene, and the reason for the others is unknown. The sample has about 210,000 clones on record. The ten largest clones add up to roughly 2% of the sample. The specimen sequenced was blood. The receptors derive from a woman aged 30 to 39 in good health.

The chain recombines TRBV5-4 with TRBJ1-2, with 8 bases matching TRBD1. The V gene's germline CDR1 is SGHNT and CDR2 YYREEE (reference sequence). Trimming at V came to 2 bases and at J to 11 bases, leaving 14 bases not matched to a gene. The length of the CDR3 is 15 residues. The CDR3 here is CASSFGTGGRGGYTF. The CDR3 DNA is TGTGCCAGCAGCTTCGGGACAGGTGGGAGAGGTGGTTACACCTTC.

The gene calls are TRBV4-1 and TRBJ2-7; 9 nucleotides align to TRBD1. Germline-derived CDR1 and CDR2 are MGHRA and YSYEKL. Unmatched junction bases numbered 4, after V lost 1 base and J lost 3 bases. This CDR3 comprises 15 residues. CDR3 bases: TGCGCCAGCAGCCAAGCGGGACAGGGTGACTACGAGCAGTACTTC. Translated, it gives CASSQAGQGDYEQYF.

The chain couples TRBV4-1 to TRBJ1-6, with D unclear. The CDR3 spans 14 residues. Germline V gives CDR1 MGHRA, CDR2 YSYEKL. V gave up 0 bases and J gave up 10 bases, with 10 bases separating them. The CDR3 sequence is CASSQDWRNSPLHF. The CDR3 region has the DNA TGCGCCAGCAGCCAAGATTGGCGGAACTCACCCCTCCACTTT.

In DNA, the CDR3 is TGTGCCAGCAGTTTAGAGACAGGGGGTAACACTGAAGCTTTCTTT. Its protein product is CASSLETGGNTEAFF. The genes are TRBV28 and TRBJ1-1, with 9 bases lining up with TRBD1. The CDR3 runs to 15 residues. The germline V gene has CDR1 MDHEN and CDR2 SYDVKM. V shed 2 bases, J shed 2 bases, and the junction held 3 bases outside the gene matches.

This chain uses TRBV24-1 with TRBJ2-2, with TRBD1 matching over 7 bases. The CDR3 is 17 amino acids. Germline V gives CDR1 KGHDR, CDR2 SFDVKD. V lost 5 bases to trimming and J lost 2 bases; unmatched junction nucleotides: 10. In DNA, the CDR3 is TGTGCCACCAGTGTTCCCCAAGGGGGCCCCAACACCGGGGAGCTGTTTTTT. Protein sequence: CATSVPQGGPNTGELFF.

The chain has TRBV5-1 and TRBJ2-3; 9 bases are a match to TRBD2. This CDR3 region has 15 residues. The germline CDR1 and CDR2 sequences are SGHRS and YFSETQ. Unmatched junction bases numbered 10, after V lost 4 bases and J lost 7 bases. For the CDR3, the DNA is TGCGCCAGCAGCCAGGGCGGGGGGGATTACAATACGCAGTATTTT. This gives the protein CASSQGGGDYNTQYF.

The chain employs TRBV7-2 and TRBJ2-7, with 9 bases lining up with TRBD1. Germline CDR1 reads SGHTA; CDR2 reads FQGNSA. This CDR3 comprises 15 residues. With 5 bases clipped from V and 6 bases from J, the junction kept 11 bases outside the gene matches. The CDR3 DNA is TGTGCCAGCAGCACCCATCTCGGACAGGGGACCGAGCAGTACTTC. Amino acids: CASSTHLGQGTEQYF.

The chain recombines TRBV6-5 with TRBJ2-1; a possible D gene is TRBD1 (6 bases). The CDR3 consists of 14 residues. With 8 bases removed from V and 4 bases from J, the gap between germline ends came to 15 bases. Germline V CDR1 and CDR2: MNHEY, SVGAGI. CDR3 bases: TGTGCCAGCCATGATGAAGGGACATACAATGAGCAGTTCTTC. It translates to CASHDEGTYNEQFF.

CDR3 residues: CASSKGGRGPPYNEQFF. Written as DNA, the CDR3 is TGTGCCAGCAGCAAGGGGGGGCGGGGGCCTCCGTACAATGAGCAGTTCTTC. The chain links TRBV5-4 to TRBJ2-1, with a possible D match to TRBD2 (7 bases). The CDR3 has 17 residues. The V end lost 4 bases, the J end lost 4 bases, and 21 bases lay between the germline ends. CDR1 SGHNT and CDR2 YYREEE come from the germline V gene (reference sequence).

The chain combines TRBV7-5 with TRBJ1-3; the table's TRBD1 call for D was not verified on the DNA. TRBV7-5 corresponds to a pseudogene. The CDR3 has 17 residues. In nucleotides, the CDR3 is TGTGCCAGAAGCGAACGCTGCGACAGCTACTCTGGAAACACCATATATTTT. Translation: CARSERCDSYSGNTIYF.

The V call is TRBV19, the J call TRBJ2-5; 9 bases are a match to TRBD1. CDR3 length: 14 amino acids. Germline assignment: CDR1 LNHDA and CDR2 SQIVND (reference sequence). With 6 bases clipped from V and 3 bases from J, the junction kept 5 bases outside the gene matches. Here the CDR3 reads CASSDWTGEETQYF. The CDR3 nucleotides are TGTGCCAGTAGCGACTGGACAGGGGAAGAGACCCAGTACTTC.

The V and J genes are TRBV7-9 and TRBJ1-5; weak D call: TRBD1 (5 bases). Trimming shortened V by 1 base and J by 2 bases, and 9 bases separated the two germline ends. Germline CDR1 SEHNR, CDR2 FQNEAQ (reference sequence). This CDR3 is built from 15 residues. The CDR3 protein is CASSLGGVGNQPQHF. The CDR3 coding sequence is TGTGCCAGCAGCTTAGGAGGGGTGGGCAATCAGCCCCAGCATTTT.

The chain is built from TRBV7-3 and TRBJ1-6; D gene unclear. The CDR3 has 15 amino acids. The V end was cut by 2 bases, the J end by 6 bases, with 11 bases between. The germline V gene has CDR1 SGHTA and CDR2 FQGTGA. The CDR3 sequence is CASSLDGQINSPLHF. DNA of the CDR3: TGTGCCAGCAGCTTAGATGGGCAGATTAATTCACCCCTCCACTTT.

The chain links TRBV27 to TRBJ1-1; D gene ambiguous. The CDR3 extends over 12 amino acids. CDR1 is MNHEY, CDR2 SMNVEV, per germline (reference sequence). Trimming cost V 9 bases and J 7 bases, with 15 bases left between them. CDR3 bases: TGTGCCAGTCAGACGGAATTAAGTGAAGCTTTCTTT. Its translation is CASQTELSEAFF.

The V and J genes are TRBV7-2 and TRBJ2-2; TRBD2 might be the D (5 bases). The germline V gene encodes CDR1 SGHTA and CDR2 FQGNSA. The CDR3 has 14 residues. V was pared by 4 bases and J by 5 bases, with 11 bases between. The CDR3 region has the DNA TGTGCCAGCAGCTCCGAGGGTCGGACCGGGGAGCTGTTTTTT. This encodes CASSSEGRTGELFF.

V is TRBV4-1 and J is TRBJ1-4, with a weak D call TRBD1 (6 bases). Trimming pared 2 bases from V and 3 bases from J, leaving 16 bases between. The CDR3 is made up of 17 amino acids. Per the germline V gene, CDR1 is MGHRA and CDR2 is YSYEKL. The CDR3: CASSQLGQTRANEKLFF. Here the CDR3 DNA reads TGCGCCAGCAGCCAACTCGGACAGACCAGGGCTAATGAAAAACTGTTTTTT.

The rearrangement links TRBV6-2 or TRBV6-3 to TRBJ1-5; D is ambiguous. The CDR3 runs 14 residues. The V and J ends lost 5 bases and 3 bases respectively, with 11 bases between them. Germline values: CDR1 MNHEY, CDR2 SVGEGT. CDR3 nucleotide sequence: TGTGCCAGCAGTATTACACCTAACAATCAGCCCCAGCATTTT. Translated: CASSITPNNQPQHF.

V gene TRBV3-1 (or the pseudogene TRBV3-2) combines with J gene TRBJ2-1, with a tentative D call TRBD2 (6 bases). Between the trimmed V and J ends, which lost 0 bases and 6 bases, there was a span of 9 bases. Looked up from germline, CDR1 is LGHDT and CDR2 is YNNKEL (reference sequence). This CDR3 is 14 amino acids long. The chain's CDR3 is CASSQDLGGNEQFF. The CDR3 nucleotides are TGTGCCAGCAGCCAAGATTTGGGGGGCAATGAGCAGTTCTTC.

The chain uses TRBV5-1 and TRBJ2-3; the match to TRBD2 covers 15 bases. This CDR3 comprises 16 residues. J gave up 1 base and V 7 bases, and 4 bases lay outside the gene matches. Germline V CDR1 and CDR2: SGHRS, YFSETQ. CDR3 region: CASGTSGGTRTDTQYF. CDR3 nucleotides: TGCGCCAGCGGGACTAGCGGGGGGACTCGCACAGATACGCAGTATTTT.

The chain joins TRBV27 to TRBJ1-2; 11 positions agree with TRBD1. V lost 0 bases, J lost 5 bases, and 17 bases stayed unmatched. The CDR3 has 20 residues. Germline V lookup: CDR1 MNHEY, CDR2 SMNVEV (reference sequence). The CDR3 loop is CASSLSGPSVGQGAGYGYTF. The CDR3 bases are TGTGCCAGCAGTTTATCGGGTCCCTCCGTTGGACAGGGGGCTGGATATGGCTACACCTTC.

The CDR3 region is CASSLKGVRKSNQPQHF. For the CDR3, the DNA is TGTGCCAGCAGCCTTAAAGGGGTGCGTAAGAGCAATCAGCCCCAGCATTTT. The chain joins TRBV28 to TRBJ1-5, with a weak D call TRBD1 (5 bases). V was cut by 6 bases and J by 1 base, with 19 bases left in between. The CDR3 is 17 amino acids. The V gene's germline CDR1 is MDHEN and CDR2 SYDVKM.

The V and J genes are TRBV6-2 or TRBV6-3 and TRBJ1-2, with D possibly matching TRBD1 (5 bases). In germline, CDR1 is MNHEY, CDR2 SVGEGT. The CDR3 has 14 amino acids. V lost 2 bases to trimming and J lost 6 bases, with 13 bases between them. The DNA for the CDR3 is TGTGCCAGCAGTTACCTGGGGGGTTTGGATGGCTACACCTTC. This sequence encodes CASSYLGGLDGYTF.

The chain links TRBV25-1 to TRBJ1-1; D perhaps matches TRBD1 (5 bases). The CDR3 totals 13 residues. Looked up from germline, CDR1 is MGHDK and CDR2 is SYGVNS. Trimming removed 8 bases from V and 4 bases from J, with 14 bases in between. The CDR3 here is CASGGPGGTEAFF. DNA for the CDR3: TGTGCCAGCGGGGGTCCAGGAGGCACTGAAGCTTTCTTT.

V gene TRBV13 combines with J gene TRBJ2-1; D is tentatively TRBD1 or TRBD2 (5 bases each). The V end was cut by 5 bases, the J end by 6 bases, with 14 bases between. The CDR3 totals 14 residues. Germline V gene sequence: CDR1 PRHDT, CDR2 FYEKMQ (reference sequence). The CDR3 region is CASSRGTGGNEQFF. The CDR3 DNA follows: TGTGCCAGCAGCAGAGGGACCGGAGGCAATGAGCAGTTCTTC.

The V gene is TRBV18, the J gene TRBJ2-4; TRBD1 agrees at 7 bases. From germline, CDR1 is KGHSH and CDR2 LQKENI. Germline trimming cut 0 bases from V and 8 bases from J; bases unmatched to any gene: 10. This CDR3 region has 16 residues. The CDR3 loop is CASSPPPLGGVDIQYF. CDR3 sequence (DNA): TGTGCCAGCTCACCACCTCCTCTAGGGGGCGTTGACATTCAGTACTTC.

The CDR3, as DNA: TGCAGCGTAAAAACGCGACTAGCGTTGGCAGATACGCAGTATTTT. Translated, it gives CSVKTRLALADTQYF. This chain links TRBV29-1 with TRBJ2-3, with 8 bases fitting TRBD2. Trimming cost V 6 bases and J 4 bases; bases outside gene matches: 12. Germline V gene lookup returns CDR1 SQVTM and CDR2 ANQGSEA. This CDR3 comprises 15 residues.

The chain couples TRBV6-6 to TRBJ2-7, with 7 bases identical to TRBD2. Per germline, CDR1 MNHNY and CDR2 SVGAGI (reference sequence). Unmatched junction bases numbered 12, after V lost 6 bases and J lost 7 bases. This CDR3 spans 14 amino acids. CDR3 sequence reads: CASSTASPRGEQYF. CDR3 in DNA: TGTGCCAGCAGCACCGCTTCCCCGCGGGGGGAGCAGTACTTC.

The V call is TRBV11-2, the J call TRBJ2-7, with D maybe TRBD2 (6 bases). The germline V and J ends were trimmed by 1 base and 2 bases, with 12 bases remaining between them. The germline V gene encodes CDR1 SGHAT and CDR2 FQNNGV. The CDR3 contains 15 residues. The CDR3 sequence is CASSLVGGEPYEQYF. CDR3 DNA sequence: TGTGCCAGCAGCTTAGTGGGCGGGGAGCCCTACGAGCAGTACTTC.

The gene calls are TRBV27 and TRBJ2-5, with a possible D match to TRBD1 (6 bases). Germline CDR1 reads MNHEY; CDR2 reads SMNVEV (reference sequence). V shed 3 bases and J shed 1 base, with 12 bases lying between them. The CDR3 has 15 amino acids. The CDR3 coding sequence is TGTGCCAGCAGTTTGTTGGGGGCAAGCCAAGAGACCCAGTACTTC. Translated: CASSLLGASQETQYF.